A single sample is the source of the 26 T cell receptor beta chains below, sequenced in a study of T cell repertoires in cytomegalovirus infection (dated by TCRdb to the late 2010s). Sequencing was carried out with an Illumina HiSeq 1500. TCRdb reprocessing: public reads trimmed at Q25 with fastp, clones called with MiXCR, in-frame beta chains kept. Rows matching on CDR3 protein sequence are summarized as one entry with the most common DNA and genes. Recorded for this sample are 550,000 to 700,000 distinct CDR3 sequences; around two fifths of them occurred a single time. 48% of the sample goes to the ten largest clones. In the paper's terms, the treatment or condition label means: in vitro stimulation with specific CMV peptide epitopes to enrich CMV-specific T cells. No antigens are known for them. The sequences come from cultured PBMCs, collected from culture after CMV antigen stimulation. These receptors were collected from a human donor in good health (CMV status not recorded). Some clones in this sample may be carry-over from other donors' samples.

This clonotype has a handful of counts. As DNA, the CDR3 is TGTGCCAGCAGACAACCGGCAGAATCCTATGGCTACACCTTC. It specifies CASRQPAESYGYTF. The rearrangement uses TRBV6-2 or TRBV6-3 and TRBJ1-2, with D uncertain. The CDR3 has 14 residues. From germline, CDR1 is MNHEY and CDR2 SVGEGT. V was trimmed by 6 bases and J by 4 bases, leaving 15 bases between them.

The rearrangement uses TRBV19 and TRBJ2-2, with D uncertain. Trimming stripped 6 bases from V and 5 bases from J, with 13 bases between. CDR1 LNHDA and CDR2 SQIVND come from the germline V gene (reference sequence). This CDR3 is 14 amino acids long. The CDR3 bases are TGTGCCAGTAGGCGGACGGTGGTAACCGGGGAGCTGTTTTTT. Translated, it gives CASRRTVVTGELFF. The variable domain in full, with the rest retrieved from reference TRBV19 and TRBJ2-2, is DGGITQSPKYLFRKEGQNVTLSCEQNLNHDAMYWYRQDPGQGLRLIYYSQIVNDFQKGDIAEGYSVSREKKESFPLTVTSAQKNPTAFYLCASRRTVVTGELFFGEGSRLTVL.

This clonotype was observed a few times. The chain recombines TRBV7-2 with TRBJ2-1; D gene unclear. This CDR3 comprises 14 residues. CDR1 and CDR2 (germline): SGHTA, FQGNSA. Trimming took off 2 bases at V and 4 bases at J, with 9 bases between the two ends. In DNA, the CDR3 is TGTGCCAGCAGCTTAATCGTGATATACAATGAGCAGTTCTTC. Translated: CASSLIVIYNEQFF.

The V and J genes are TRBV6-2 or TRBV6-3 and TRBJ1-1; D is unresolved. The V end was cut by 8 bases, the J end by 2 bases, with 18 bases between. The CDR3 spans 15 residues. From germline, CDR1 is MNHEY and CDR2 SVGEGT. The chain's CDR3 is CASSTRSKLNTEAFF. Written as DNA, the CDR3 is TGTGCCAGCTCAACGAGGAGCAAGCTAAACACTGAAGCTTTCTTT.

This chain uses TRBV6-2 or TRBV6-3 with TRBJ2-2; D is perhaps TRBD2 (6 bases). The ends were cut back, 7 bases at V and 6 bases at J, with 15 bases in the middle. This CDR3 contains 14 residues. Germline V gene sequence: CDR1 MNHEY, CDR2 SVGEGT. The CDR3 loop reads CASMTTRGAGELFF. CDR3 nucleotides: TGTGCCAGCATGACGACTAGGGGAGCCGGGGAGCTGTTTTTT.

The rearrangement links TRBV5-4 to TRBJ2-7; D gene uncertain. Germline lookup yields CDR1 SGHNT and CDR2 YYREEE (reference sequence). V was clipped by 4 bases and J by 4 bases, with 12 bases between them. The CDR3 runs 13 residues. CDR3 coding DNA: TGTGCCAGCAGCGGCAAGGGTCGTTACGAGCAGTACTTC. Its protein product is CASSGKGRYEQYF.

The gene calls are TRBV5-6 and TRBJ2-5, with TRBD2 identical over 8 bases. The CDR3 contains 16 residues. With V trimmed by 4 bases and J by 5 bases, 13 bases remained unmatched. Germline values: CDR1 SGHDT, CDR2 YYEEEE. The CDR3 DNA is TGTGCCAGCAGCCACACCGCAGCGGGAGAGTGGGAGACCCAGTACTTC. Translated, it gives CASSHTAAGEWETQYF.

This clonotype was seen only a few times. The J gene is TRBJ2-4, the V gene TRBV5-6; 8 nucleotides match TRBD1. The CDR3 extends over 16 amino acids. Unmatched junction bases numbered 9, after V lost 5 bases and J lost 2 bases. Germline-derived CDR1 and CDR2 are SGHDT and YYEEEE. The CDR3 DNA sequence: TGTGCCAGCAGGTCCGGGCAGGGGGCCCCCAAAAACATTCAGTACTTC. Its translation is CASRSGQGAPKNIQYF. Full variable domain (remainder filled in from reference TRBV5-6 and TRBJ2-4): DAGVTQSPTHLIKTRGQQVTLRCSPKSGHDTVSWYQQALGQGPQFIFQYYEEEERQRGNFPDRFSGHQFPNYSSELNVNALLLGDSALYLCASRSGQGAPKNIQYFGAGTRLSVL.

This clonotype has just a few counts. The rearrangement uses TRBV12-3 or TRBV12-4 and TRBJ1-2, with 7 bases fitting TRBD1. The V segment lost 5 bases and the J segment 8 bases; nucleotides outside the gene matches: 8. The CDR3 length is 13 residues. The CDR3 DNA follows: TGTGCCAGCAGTCGAGCGACAGGGCGAGGCTACACCTTC. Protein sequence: CASSRATGRGYTF.

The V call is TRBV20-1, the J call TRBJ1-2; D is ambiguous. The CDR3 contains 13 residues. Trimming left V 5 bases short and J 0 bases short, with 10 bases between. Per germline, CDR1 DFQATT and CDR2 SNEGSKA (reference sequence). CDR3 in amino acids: CSARRGTNYGYTF. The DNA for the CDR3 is TGCAGTGCTCGGCGGGGAACTAACTATGGCTACACCTTC.

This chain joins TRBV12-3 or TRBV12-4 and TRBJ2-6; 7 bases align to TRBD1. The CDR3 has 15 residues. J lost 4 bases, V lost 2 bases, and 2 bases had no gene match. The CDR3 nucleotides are TGTGCCAGCAGTTTAAGGGGGCAAGGGGCCAACGTCCTGACTTTC. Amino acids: CASSLRGQGANVLTF.

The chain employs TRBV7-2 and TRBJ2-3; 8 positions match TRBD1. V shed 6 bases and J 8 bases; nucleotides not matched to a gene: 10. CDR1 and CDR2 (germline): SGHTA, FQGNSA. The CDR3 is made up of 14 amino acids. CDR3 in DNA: TGTGCCAGCAGTTCCGGGACAGGCCGACCTACGCAGTATTTT. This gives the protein CASSSGTGRPTQYF.

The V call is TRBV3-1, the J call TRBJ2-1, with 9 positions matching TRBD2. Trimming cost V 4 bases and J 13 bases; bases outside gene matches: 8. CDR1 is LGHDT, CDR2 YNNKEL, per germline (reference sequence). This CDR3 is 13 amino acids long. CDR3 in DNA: TGTGCCAGCAGCCCCAGCGCTAGCGGGATCCAGTTCTTC. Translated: CASSPSASGIQFF.

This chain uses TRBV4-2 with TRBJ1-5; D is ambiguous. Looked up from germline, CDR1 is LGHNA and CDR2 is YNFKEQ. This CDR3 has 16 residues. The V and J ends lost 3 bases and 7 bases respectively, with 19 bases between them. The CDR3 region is CASSQIWSRRKQPQHF. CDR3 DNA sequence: TGTGCCAGCAGCCAGATCTGGTCCCGCCGGAAACAGCCCCAGCATTTT.

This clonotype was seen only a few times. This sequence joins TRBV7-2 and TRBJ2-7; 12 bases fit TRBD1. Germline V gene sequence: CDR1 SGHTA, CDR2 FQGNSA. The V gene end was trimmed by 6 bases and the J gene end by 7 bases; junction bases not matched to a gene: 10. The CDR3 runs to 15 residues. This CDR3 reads CASRTSGTGGREQYF. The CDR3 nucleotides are TGTGCCAGCAGAACATCCGGGACAGGGGGCCGGGAGCAGTACTTC.

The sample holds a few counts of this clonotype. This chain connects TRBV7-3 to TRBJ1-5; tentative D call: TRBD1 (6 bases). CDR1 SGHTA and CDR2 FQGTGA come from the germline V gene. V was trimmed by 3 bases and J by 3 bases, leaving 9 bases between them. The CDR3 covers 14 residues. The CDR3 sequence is CASSFAGVNQPQHF. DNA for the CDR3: TGTGCCAGCAGCTTTGCAGGGGTCAATCAGCCCCAGCATTTT.

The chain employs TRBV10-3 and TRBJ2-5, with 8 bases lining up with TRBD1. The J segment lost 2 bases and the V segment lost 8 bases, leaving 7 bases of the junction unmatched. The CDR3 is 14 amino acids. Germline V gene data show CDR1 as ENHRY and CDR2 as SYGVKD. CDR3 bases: TGTGCCATCCGAAGACAGGGGCCACAAGAGACCCAGTACTTC. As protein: CAIRRQGPQETQYF.

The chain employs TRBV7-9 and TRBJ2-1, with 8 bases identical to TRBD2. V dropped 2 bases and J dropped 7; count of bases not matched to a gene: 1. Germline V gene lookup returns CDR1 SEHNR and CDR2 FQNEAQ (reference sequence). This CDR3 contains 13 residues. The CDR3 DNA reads TGTGCCAGCAGCTTACTAGCGGGTAATGAGCAGTTCTTC. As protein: CASSLLAGNEQFF.

CDR3 sequence (DNA): TGTGCCAGTTCCGGGACTAGCGCTAGCACAGATACGCAGTATTTT. It codes for CASSGTSASTDTQYF. The V gene is TRBV7-2, the J gene TRBJ2-3, with 10 positions matching TRBD2. Germline CDR1 and CDR2: SGHTA and FQGNSA. The trim removed 9 bases at V and 0 bases at J, leaving 6 bases unmatched. The CDR3 totals 15 residues.

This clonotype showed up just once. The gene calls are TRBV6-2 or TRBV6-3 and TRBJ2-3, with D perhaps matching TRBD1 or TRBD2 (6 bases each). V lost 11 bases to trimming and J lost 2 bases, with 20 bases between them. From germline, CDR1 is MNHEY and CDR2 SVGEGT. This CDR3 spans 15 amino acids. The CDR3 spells CAAEDRRGNTDTQYF. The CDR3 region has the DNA TGTGCCGCCGAAGACAGGAGGGGGAACACAGATACGCAGTATTTT.

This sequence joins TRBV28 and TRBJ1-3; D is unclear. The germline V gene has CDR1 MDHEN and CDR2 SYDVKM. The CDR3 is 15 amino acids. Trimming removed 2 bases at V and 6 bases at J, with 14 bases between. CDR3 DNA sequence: TGTGCCAGCAGTTTAACCGGGTTGAAAAAAAACACCATATATTTT. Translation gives CASSLTGLKKNTIYF. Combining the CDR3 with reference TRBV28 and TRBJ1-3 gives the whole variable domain DVKVTQSSRYLVKRTGEKVFLECVQDMDHENMFWYRQDPGLGLRLIYFSYDVKMKEKGDIPEGYSVSREKKERFSLILESASTNQTSMYLCASSLTGLKKNTIYFGEGSWLTVV.

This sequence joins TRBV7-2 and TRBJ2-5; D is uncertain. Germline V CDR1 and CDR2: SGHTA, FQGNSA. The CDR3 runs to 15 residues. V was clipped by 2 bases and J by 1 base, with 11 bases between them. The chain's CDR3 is CASSLMRPPQETQYF. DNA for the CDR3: TGTGCCAGCAGCTTAATGCGACCCCCCCAAGAGACCCAGTACTTC.

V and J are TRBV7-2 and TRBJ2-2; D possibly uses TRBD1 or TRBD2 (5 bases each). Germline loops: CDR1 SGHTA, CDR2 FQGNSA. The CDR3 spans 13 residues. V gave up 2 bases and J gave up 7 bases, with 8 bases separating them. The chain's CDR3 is CASSLTGHGELFF. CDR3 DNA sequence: TGTGCCAGCAGCTTAACGGGGCACGGGGAGCTGTTTTTT. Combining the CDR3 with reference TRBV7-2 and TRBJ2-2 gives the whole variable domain GAGVSQSPSNKVTEKGKDVELRCDPISGHTALYWYRQSLGQGLEFLIYFQGNSAPDKSGLPSDRFSAERTGGSVSTLTIQRTQQEDSAVYLCASSLTGHGELFFGEGSRLTVL.

The CDR3 loop is CASSQHTRGTGELFF. The CDR3 DNA sequence: TGCGCCAGCAGCCAACACACCAGGGGCACCGGGGAGCTGTTTTTT. The chain has TRBV4-1 and TRBJ2-2, with a weak D call TRBD1 (6 bases). The ends were cut back, 2 bases at V and 4 bases at J, with 11 bases in the middle. Germline-derived CDR1 and CDR2 are MGHRA and YSYEKL. There are 15 residues in the CDR3.

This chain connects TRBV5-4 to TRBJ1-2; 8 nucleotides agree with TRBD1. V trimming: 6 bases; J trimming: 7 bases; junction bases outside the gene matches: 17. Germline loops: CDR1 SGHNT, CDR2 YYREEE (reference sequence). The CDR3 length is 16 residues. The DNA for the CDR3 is TGTGCCAGCACCCGTAACCGGGACAGGAGCATCGTTGGCTACACCTTC. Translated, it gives CASTRNRDRSIVGYTF.

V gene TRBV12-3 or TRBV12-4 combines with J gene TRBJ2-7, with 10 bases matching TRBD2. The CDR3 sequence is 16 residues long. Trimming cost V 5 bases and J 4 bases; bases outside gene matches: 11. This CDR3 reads CASSGGSGRLGYEQYF. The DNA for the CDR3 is TGTGCCAGCAGTGGGGGTAGCGGGAGGTTAGGGTACGAGCAGTACTTC.